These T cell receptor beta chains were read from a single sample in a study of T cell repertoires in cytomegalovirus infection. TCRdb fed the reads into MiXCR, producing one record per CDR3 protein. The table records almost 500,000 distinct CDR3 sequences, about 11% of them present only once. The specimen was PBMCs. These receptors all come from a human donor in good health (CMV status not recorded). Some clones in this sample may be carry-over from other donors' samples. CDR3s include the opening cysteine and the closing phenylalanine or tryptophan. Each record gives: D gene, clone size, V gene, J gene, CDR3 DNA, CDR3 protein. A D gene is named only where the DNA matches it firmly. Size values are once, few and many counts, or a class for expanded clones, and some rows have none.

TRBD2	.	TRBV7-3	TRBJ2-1	TGTGCCGGCAGCCCGAGGCTAGCGGGATACGATGAGCAGTTCTTC	CAGSPRLAGYDEQFF
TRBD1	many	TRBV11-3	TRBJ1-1	TGTGCCAGCAGCTTAGGGACAGGGGGCCGGGGTGAAGCTTTCTTT	CASSLGTGGRGEAFF
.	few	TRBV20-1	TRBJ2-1	TGCAGTGCTAGACCAGGGGGGATTGAGCAGTTCTTC	CSARPGGIEQFF
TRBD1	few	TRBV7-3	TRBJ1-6	TGTGCCAGCAGCGCAGGACAGGGAGCTAATTCACCCCTCCACTTT	CASSAGQGANSPLHF
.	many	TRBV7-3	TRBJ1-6	TGTGCCAGCAGCTTACGGGCGGTGAGCTCCTATAATTCACCCCTCCACTTT	CASSLRAVSSYNSPLHF
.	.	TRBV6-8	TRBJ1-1	TGTGCCAGCAGGAACGGGGGACGTCATGAAGCTTTCTTT	CASRNGGRHEAFF
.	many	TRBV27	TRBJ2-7	TGTGCCAGCAGTTTATCGAAGGGTTATGGGTACGAGCAGTACTTC	CASSLSKGYGYEQYF
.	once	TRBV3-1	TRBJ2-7	TGTGCCAGCAGCCAAGATACCGCGGGCGCGAACGAGCAGTACTTC	CASSQDTAGANEQYF
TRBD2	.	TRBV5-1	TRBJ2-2	TGCGCCAGCAGCTTGCTTAGCGGGAGTAACACCGGGGAGCTGTTTTTT	CASSLLSGSNTGELFF
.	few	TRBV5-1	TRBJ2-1	TGCGCCAGCAGAAGGGCTAGCGAGAACAATGAGCAGTTCTTC	CASRRASENNEQFF
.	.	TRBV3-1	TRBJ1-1	TGTGCCAGCAGCCAAGCGGCGATAATGAACACTGAAGCTTTCTTT	CASSQAAIMNTEAFF
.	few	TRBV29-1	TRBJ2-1	TGCAGCGTTGAAATCCTAGCGAGGCAGTTCTTC	CSVEILARQFF
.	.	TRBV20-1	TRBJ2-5	TGCAGTGCTAGAGGGGGACGTGAATTAGAGACCCAGTACTTC	CSARGGRELETQYF
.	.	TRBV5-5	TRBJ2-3	TGTGCCAGCAGCACTGGCGCGGAGGATACGCAGTATTTT	CASSTGAEDTQYF
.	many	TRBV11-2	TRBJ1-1	TGTGCCAGCAGCTTAGTGCGGGCAAAGGATGAAGCTTTCTTT	CASSLVRAKDEAFF
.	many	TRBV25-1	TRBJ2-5	TGTGCCAGCGTCGGGGGAAGCAAGACCCAGTACTTC	CASVGGSKTQYF
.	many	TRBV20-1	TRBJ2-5	TGCAGTGCCGGGCTAGAGACCCAGTACTTC	CSAGLETQYF
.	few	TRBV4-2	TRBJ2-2	TGTGCCAGCAGCCAAAATGGCAGGGCGACTTTTCCCGGGGAGCTGTTTTTT	CASSQNGRATFPGELFF
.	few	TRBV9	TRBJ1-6	TGTGCCAGCAGCCCCGACGGATCCTATAATTCACCCCTCCACTTT	CASSPDGSYNSPLHF
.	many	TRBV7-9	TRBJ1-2	TGTGCCAGCGGCGGATCCGGGGCAGACCTAAAGTATGGCTACACCTTC	CASGGSGADLKYGYTF
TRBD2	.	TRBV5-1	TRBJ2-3	TGCGCCAGCAGCTGGGGTGCTAGCGGAAGATCGAGCACAGATACGCAGTATTTT	CASSWGASGRSSTDTQYF
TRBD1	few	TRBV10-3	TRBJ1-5	TGTGCCATCGGACAGGGCGATCAGCCCCAGCATTTT	CAIGQGDQPQHF
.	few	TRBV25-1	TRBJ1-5	TGTGCCAGCAGCCCTTCGGGGGGAGGGTTCAATCAGCCCCAGCATTTT	CASSPSGGGFNQPQHF
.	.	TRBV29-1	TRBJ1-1	TGCAGCGTTGAAGGGGTTAGGGGAGTGAACACTGAAGCTTTCTTT	CSVEGVRGVNTEAFF
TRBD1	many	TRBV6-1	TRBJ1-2	TGTGCCAGCAGTCAACCAGGACAGGGGGCTTACTATGGCTACACCTTC	CASSQPGQGAYYGYTF
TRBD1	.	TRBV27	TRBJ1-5	TGTGCCAGCAGTCCGTCAGGGGGTGAGAGCAATCAGCCCCAGCATTTT	CASSPSGGESNQPQHF
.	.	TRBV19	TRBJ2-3	TGTGCCAGTAGTATAGTTCCGGGACCCTTCACCCCCACAGATACGCAGTATTTT	CASSIVPGPFTPTDTQYF
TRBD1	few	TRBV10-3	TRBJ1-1	TGTGCCATCAGTGAGGCCCCCGGACAGGGGTCGATAAACACTGAAGCTTTCTTT	CAISEAPGQGSINTEAFF
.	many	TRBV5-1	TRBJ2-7	TGTGCCAGCAGTACCTACGAGCAGTACTTC	CASSTYEQYF
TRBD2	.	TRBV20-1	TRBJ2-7	TGCAGTGCTACCCGACTAGCGGGGCCCTACGAGCAGTACTTC	CSATRLAGPYEQYF
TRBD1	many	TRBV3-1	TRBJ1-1	TGTGCCAGCAGCCAGACGGACAGGGCTGCTTTCTTT	CASSQTDRAAFF
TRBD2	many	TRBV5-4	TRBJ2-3	TGTGCCAGCAGCTTGGAGGGCGGGGGGCGCACAGATACGCAGTATTTT	CASSLEGGGRTDTQYF
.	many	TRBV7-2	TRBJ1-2	TGTGCCAGCAGCTTAGGGGGCCGGCAGCCCCACACCTTC	CASSLGGRQPHTF
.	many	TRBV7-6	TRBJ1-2	TGTGCCAGCAGCTTAGACCAGGGTTGGTTTGGCTACACCTTC	CASSLDQGWFGYTF
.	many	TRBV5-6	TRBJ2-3	TGTGCCAGCAACAGGGTGCTAGATACGCAGTATTTT	CASNRVLDTQYF
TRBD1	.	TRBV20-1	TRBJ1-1	TGCAGTGCTCCGAACAGGGGGCGGTCTGAAGCTTTCTTT	CSAPNRGRSEAFF
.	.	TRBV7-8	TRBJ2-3	TGTGCCAGCCGAGTGCTTGAGCGAACGGCTACGCAGTATTTT	CASRVLERTATQYF
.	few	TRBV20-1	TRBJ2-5	TGCAGTGCTGGCCAGGGGGAGGGGGGGGTGTATCAAGAGACCCAGTACTTC	CSAGQGEGGVYQETQYF
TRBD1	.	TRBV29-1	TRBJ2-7	TGCAGCGTTGACCGACCGGGACAGGGCGGCTACGAGCAGTACTTC	CSVDRPGQGGYEQYF
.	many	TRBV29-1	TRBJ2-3	TGCAGCGCCGGGACCCACTTGGGGCTTGATACGCAGTATTTT	CSAGTHLGLDTQYF
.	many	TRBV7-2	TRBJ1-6	TGTGCCAGCAGCTTAGCGCTGGGGAATTCACCCCTCCACTTT	CASSLALGNSPLHF
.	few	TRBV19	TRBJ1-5	TGTGCCAGTAGTATGATGCCACGGGGGAATCAGCCCCAGCATTTT	CASSMMPRGNQPQHF
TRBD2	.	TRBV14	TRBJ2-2	TGTGCCAGCAGCCAAGAAGACGGCCTAGCGGGAGTCGCCGGGGAGCTGTTTTTT	CASSQEDGLAGVAGELFF
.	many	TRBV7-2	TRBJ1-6	TGTGCCAGCAGCCAGCCCGTCGGGGGGTCTTCACCCCTCCACTTT	CASSQPVGGSSPLHF
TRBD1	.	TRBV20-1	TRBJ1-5	TGCAGTGCTATTACACAGGGGGGAGTCGCTCAGCCCCAGCATTTT	CSAITQGGVAQPQHF
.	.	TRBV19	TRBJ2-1	TGTGCCAGTAGTATAGATCCGGTAGGGTCCTACAATGAGCAGTTCTTC	CASSIDPVGSYNEQFF
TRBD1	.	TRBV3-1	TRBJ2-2	TGTGCCAGCAGCCAAGAACAGGGGGCTGAGCTGTTTTTT	CASSQEQGAELFF
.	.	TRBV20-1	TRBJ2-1	TGCAGTGCTAGGAATAGTCCCCTGCAGTTCTTC	CSARNSPLQFF